This TCR beta chain came from a study of blood T cell repertoires in COVID-19. Sequencing used immunoSEQ multiplex PCR; TCRdb keeps in-frame clones, though not all of them. The sample has 290,000 or so clones; around 86% are singletons. V trimming: 8 bases; J trimming: 4 bases; junction bases outside the gene matches: 7. Germline values: CDR1 MGHDK, CDR2 SYGVNS. This CDR3 contains 15 residues. Sequencing was performed on PBMCs or T cells enriched from blood (not recorded which). This receptor was taken from a woman aged 18-35 years who had recovered from COVID-19. V and J are TRBV25-1 and TRBJ2-1; 11 bases match TRBD2. Written as DNA, the CDR3 is TGTGCCAGCGTTATTGGGACTAGCGGATACAATGAGCAGTTCTTC. Its translation: CASVIGTSGYNEQFF.